These T cell receptor beta chains were read from a single sample in a study of CD8+CD57+ T cells in acquired aplastic anemia. TCRdb re-called the reads with MiXCR, one entry per CDR3 protein. This table holds about 190,000 distinct CDR3 sequences, approximately 50% found once. Sequenced input: sorted CD4+, CD8+, or CD8+CD57+ T cells (not recorded which) from PBMCs. These receptors were taken from a human donor in good health, serving as a control. Both conserved end residues are part of each CDR3. Each record gives: V gene, J gene, CDR3 protein.

V gene: TRBV29-1; J gene: TRBJ2-1; CDR3 protein: CSGGIGNEQFF
V gene: TRBV19; J gene: TRBJ1-1; CDR3 protein: CASGELGGASTEAFF
V gene: TRBV10-3; J gene: TRBJ2-7; CDR3 protein: CAISDRAYEQYF
V gene: TRBV7-9; J gene: TRBJ2-7; CDR3 protein: CASSLESRTGVLQYF
V gene: TRBV5-1; J gene: TRBJ2-7; CDR3 protein: CASSLVAQRYEQYF
V gene: TRBV6-6; J gene: TRBJ2-6; CDR3 protein: CASSYRNTECRF
V gene: TRBV5-5; J gene: TRBJ2-7; CDR3 protein: CASSLSLQGVIHEQYF
V gene: TRBV27; J gene: TRBJ2-7; CDR3 protein: CASSLASGEGQYF
V gene: TRBV7-7; J gene: TRBJ1-6; CDR3 protein: CASSSGGANSPLHF
V gene: TRBV29-1; J gene: TRBJ1-2; CDR3 protein: CSVVSRENYGYTF
V gene: TRBV28; J gene: TRBJ1-1; CDR3 protein: CASKKYINTEAFF
V gene: TRBV10-3; J gene: TRBJ2-7; CDR3 protein: CASSEPGQYYEQYF
V gene: TRBV12-3/TRBV12-4; J gene: TRBJ2-7; CDR3 protein: CASSFADRAHEQYF
V gene: TRBV28; J gene: TRBJ1-6; CDR3 protein: CALARQGRNSPLHF
V gene: TRBV29-1; J gene: TRBJ1-3; CDR3 protein: CSVEDLSQGDGNTIYF
V gene: TRBV15; J gene: TRBJ2-5; CDR3 protein: CATSSLRDRETQYF
V gene: TRBV7-2; J gene: TRBJ2-2; CDR3 protein: CASSPRDGTGELFF
V gene: TRBV10-2; J gene: TRBJ2-1; CDR3 protein: CASGTSTEQFF
V gene: TRBV7-7; J gene: TRBJ2-5; CDR3 protein: CASSSQTSVYFCASSEPSIGRTYF
V gene: TRBV12-3/TRBV12-4; J gene: TRBJ1-2; CDR3 protein: CASTNYRGTGPYGYTF
V gene: TRBV18; J gene: TRBJ1-1; CDR3 protein: CASSPATGYTEAFF
V gene: TRBV28; J gene: TRBJ1-5; CDR3 protein: CASSPTESYSNQPQHF
V gene: TRBV19; J gene: TRBJ1-6; CDR3 protein: CASSLYPASPLHF
V gene: TRBV6-1; J gene: TRBJ1-2; CDR3 protein: CASSGITYGYTF
V gene: TRBV4-3; J gene: TRBJ2-5; CDR3 protein: CASSQGIPGLQETQYF
V gene: TRBV25-1; J gene: TRBJ1-1; CDR3 protein: CASSYRTANTEAFF
V gene: TRBV19; J gene: TRBJ2-7; CDR3 protein: CASSPVRSANEQYF
V gene: TRBV20-1; J gene: TRBJ2-1; CDR3 protein: CSASPLAGDHNEQFF
V gene: TRBV20-1; J gene: TRBJ1-2; CDR3 protein: CSASDPRLYDGYTF
V gene: TRBV6-6; J gene: TRBJ1-1; CDR3 protein: CARPGQGLTEAFF
V gene: TRBV2; J gene: TRBJ1-2; CDR3 protein: CALPAGDYGYTF
V gene: TRBV10-3; J gene: TRBJ1-1; CDR3 protein: CAITPDRAGTEAFF
V gene: TRBV7-9; J gene: TRBJ2-3; CDR3 protein: CASSFAGGIWYF
V gene: TRBV6-6; J gene: TRBJ1-1; CDR3 protein: CASSPRTDFATEAFF
V gene: TRBV10-3; J gene: TRBJ2-1; CDR3 protein: CAISGSGRGARSYNEQFF
V gene: TRBV7-2; J gene: TRBJ1-6; CDR3 protein: CASSFTGGVSPLHF
V gene: TRBV7-3; J gene: TRBJ2-7; CDR3 protein: CASSLSTYEQYF
V gene: TRBV27; J gene: TRBJ2-2; CDR3 protein: CASSPSGQGITGELFF
V gene: TRBV7-6; J gene: TRBJ2-7; CDR3 protein: CASEPEDEQYF
V gene: TRBV29-1; J gene: TRBJ2-1; CDR3 protein: CSVDHLNEQFF
V gene: TRBV9; J gene: TRBJ1-2; CDR3 protein: CASSVGGNYGYTF
V gene: TRBV12-3/TRBV12-4; J gene: TRBJ1-3; CDR3 protein: CASSYPGTTGNTIYF
V gene: TRBV10-3; J gene: TRBJ2-1; CDR3 protein: CAIRGTPNEQFF
V gene: TRBV5-4; J gene: TRBJ1-1; CDR3 protein: CASSLAGQGYTEAFF
V gene: TRBV5-1; J gene: TRBJ2-3; CDR3 protein: CASSLGEGSTDTQYF
V gene: TRBV29-1; J gene: TRBJ2-5; CDR3 protein: CSVEEGEETQYF
V gene: TRBV29-1; J gene: TRBJ2-1; CDR3 protein: CSVLGSSYNEQFF
V gene: TRBV7-3; J gene: TRBJ1-1; CDR3 protein: CASRSTGYTEAFF
V gene: TRBV20-1; J gene: TRBJ1-2; CDR3 protein: CSANVGYTF
V gene: TRBV20-1; J gene: TRBJ1-5; CDR3 protein: CSARDRGYQPQHF
V gene: TRBV15; J gene: TRBJ2-1; CDR3 protein: CATSVKRGDGEQFF
V gene: TRBV4-3; J gene: TRBJ1-6; CDR3 protein: CASSDTTGPNSPLHF
V gene: TRBV12-3/TRBV12-4; J gene: TRBJ2-3; CDR3 protein: CASSLTRANTDTQYF
V gene: TRBV6-1; J gene: TRBJ1-1; CDR3 protein: CASRRVDTEAFF
V gene: TRBV29-1; J gene: TRBJ1-2; CDR3 protein: CSVSTGDYGYTF
V gene: TRBV10-3; J gene: TRBJ2-7; CDR3 protein: CAITSQGLIYEQYF
V gene: TRBV7-8; J gene: TRBJ2-5; CDR3 protein: CAARLAETQYF
V gene: TRBV19; J gene: TRBJ1-2; CDR3 protein: CASSRQNYGYTF
V gene: TRBV2; J gene: TRBJ1-1; CDR3 protein: CASSPQQDNTEAFF
V gene: TRBV10-1; J gene: TRBJ2-1; CDR3 protein: CASSELGANTEQFF